The 4 T cell receptor beta chains reported below all come from one sample, sequenced in a study of glioma-infiltrating T cells. TCR alpha and beta CDR3 regions were amplified from RNA using iRepertoire nested multiplex PCR. A single record per CDR3 protein comes from TCRdb applying MiXCR to the multiplex PCR reads. The table shows 3,900 or so distinct CDR3 sequences, with roughly 30% occurring only once. The specimen sequenced was glioma tissue, nonneoplastic brain tissue, or PBMCs (not recorded which). Receptors were obtained from a human donor with low-grade glioma or glioblastoma, undergoing nonglioma brain surgery, or in good health (not recorded which).

As regards this clonotype: The junction does not match germline at one end; this may be a read error. The genes are TRBV14 and TRBJ1-2; D may be TRBD1 (5 bases). There are 13 residues in the CDR3. Germline loops: CDR1 SGHDN, CDR2 FVKESK. This chain's CDR3 is CASSQDLLRGHTF. For the CDR3, the DNA is TGCGCCAGCAGCCAAGATTTGCTTAGGGGCCACACCTTC.

By share of the sample, this clonotype is medium-sized. The J gene is TRBJ1-5, the V gene TRBV18; tentatively, D is TRBD1 (5 bases). Per the germline V gene, CDR1 is KGHSH and CDR2 is LQKENI. The CDR3 length is 15 residues. Trimming stripped 3 bases from V and 3 bases from J, with 12 bases between. The CDR3: CASSPAGGVNQPQHF. The CDR3 nucleotides read TGTGCCAGCTCACCTGCGGGAGGGGTCAATCAGCCCCAGCATTTT.

In its sample, this clonotype ranks as medium-sized. The genes are TRBV7-2 and TRBJ1-2; possibly TRBD1 for D (6 bases). The CDR3 runs to 16 residues. V lost 1 base and J 4 bases, leaving 16 bases between the germline ends. Germline values: CDR1 SGHTA, CDR2 FQGNSA. In DNA, the CDR3 is TGTGCCAGCAGCTTAGACTGGGGGACACGGACCTATGGCTACACCTTC. Its protein product is CASSLDWGTRTYGYTF.

As for this clonotype: A single base separates this from a much larger clone, so it may be a read error. The V gene is TRBV6-1, the J gene TRBJ1-4; unclear D gene. V was cut by 11 bases and J by 0 bases, with 10 bases left in between. The CDR3 contains 13 residues. Germline V gene sequence: CDR1 MNHNS, CDR2 SASEGT. The DNA of the CDR3 is TGTGCCTTAGTGTCTGCAACTAATGAAAAACTGTTTTTT. Protein: CALVSATNEKLFF.